These 5 T cell receptor beta chains share one sample of origin, sequenced in a study of blood T cell repertoires in COVID-19 (TCRdb year 2020). The method was the immunoSEQ multiplex PCR assay. The table was pulled from immuneACCESS by TCRdb, which kept in-frame rearrangements only. Such tables lose some clones; where checked, under half of the loss comes from unresolved V genes, and the rest has no known cause. This sample lists hundreds of thousands of clones; 80% to 90% were detected once. In total, the top ten clones hold around 13% of the sample. The specimen was peripheral blood. All receptors come from a woman between 70 and 85 years old with COVID-19, enrolled during active disease.

This clone has just a few counts. The genes are TRBV19 and TRBJ1-2; 7 bases agree with TRBD1. The CDR3 length is 14 residues. Germline-derived CDR1 and CDR2 are LNHDA and SQIVND (reference sequence). V was pared by 5 bases and J by 6 bases, with 9 bases of the junction left unmatched. CDR3 in amino acids: CASSQGGLYDGYTF. The DNA for the CDR3 is TGTGCCAGTAGTCAAGGGGGCCTTTACGATGGCTACACCTTC.

The chain carries TRBV5-1 and TRBJ1-3, with D tentatively TRBD1 (6 bases). The CDR3 has 13 amino acids. Germline V gives CDR1 SGHRS, CDR2 YFSETQ. V was clipped by 0 bases and J by 8 bases, with 9 bases between them. The CDR3 protein is CASSLDREDTIYF. CDR3 DNA sequence: TGCGCCAGCAGCTTGGACAGGGAAGACACCATATATTTT.

J is TRBJ2-1 and V is TRBV7-2, with TRBD2 matching 10 bases. Unmatched junction bases numbered 13, after V lost 5 bases and J lost 0 bases. Germline CDR1 is SGHTA and CDR2 is FQGNSA. CDR3 length: 19 amino acids. Here the CDR3 reads CASSPRGLAGGSSYNEQFF. The CDR3 DNA sequence: TGTGCCAGCAGCCCTAGGGGGTTAGCGGGGGGTTCCTCCTACAATGAGCAGTTCTTC.

V usage is TRBV28 and J usage is TRBJ2-7; D perhaps matches TRBD1 (6 bases). The CDR3 is 14 amino acids. The V end was cut by 5 bases, the J end by 4 bases, with 15 bases between. Germline CDR1 and CDR2: MDHEN and SYDVKM. CDR3 DNA: TGTGCCAGCAGTCCCCCCGGGACACTGTACGAGCAGTACTTC. It encodes CASSPPGTLYEQYF.

The rearrangement joins TRBV7-9 to TRBJ1-2, with 8 bases identical to TRBD1. This CDR3 is 15 amino acids long. J was trimmed by 1 base and V by 1 base; bases with no gene match: 2. Germline assignment: CDR1 SEHNR and CDR2 FQNEAQ (reference sequence). In nucleotides, the CDR3 is TGTGCCAGCAGCTTAGGGACAGGGAGTAACTATGGCTACACCTTC. This gives the protein CASSLGTGSNYGYTF.